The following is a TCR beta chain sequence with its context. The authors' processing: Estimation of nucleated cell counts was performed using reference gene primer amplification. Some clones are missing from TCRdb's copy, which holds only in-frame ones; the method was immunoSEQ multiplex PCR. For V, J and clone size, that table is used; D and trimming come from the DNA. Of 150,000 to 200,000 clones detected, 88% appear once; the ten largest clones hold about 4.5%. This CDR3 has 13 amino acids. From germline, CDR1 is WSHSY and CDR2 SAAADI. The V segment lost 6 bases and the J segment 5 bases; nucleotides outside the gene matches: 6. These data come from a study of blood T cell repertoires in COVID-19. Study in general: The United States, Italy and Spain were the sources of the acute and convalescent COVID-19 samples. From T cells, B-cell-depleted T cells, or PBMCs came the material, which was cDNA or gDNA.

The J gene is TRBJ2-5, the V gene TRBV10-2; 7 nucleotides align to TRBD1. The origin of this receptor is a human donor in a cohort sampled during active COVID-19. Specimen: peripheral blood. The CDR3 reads CASSERGRETQYF. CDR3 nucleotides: TGCGCCAGCAGCGAGAGGGGGCGGGAGACCCAGTACTTC.